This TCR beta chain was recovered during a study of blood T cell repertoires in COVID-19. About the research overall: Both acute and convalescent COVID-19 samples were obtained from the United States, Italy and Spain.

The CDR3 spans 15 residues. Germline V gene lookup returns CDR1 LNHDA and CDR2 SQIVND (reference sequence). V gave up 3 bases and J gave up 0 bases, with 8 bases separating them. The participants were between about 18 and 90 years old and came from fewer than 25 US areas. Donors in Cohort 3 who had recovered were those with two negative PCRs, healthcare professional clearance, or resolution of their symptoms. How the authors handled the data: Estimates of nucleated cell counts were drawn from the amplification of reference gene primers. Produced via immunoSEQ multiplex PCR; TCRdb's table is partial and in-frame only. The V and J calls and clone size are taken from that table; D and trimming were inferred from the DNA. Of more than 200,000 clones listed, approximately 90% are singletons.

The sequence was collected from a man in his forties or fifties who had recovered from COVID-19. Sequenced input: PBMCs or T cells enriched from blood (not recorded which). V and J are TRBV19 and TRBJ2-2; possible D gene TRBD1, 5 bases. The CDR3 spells CASSIDSANTGELFF. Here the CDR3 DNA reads TGTGCCAGTAGTATCGACAGCGCGAACACCGGGGAGCTGTTTTTT.